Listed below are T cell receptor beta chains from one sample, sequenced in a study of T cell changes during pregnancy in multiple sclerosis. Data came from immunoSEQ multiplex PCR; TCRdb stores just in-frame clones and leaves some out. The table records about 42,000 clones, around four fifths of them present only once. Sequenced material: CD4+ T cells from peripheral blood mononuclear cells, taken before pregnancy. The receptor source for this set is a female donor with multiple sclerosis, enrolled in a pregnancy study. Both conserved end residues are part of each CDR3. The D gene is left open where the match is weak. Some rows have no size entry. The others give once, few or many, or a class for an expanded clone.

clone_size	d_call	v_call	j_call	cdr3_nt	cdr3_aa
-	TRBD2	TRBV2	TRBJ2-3	TGTGCCAGCGCGTTTTTGGCGGGGGGCCTCACAGATACGCAGTATTTT	CASAFLAGGLTDTQYF
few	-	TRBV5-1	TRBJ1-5	TGCGCCAGCAGCTTGAGGGCCTCGGAGGAGCCCCAGCATTTT	CASSLRASEEPQHF
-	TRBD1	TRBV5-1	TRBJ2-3	TGCGCCAGCAGCCCAACTAAGACAGGGGCGACAGATACGCAGTATTTT	CASSPTKTGATDTQYF
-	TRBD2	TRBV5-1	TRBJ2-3	TGCGCCAGCAGCCTTTCCCCTAGCGGGAGACGAGCAGATACGCAGTATTTT	CASSLSPSGRRADTQYF
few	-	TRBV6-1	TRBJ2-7	TGTGCCAGCAGTGCGCAGAAAGCCGGGACACCGACCTTTTGGAGGGAGCAGTACTTC	CASSAQKAGTPTFWREQYF
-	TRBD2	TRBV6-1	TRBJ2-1	TGTGCCAGCAGGGCGGGGGGTGAGCAGTTCTTC	CASRAGGEQFF
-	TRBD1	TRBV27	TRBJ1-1	TGTGCCAGCAGTCGACAGGGGAGGAACACTGAAGCTTTCTTT	CASSRQGRNTEAFF
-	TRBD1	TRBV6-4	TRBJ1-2	TGTGCCACCCACCTACAAAGGGGACAGGGGGCCCTACGCTATGGCTACACCTTC	CATHLQRGQGALRYGYTF
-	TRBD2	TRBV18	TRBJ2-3	TGTGCCAGCTCAACAAAGCTAGCGGGAGGACGCACAGATACGCAGTATTTT	CASSTKLAGGRTDTQYF
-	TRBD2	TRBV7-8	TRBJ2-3	TGTGCCAGCAGCTCGGGACTAGCGGGGTATGCTAGCACAGATACGCAGTATTTT	CASSSGLAGYASTDTQYF
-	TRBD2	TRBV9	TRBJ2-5	TGTGCCAGCAGCCCCCGGCTAGCGGGTATACCCTTTCAAGAGACCCAGTACTTC	CASSPRLAGIPFQETQYF
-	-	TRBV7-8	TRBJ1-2	TGTGCCAGCAGCCCTGGCCCCACCCAGGGGTATGGCTACACCTTC	CASSPGPTQGYGYTF
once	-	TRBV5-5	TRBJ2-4	TGTGCCAGCAGCCTTACTGGAATTGGAGCTCTAGCCAAAAACATTCAGTACTTC	CASSLTGIGALAKNIQYF
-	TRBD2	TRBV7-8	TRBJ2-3	TGTGCCAGCAGCTTAGCTAGCGGGAGTACACGGACGCAGTATTTT	CASSLASGSTRTQYF
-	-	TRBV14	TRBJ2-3	TGTGCCAGCAGCCGATTCTTAGGGGCAGATACGCAGTATTTT	CASSRFLGADTQYF
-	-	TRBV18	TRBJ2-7	TGTGCCAGCTCACCACAGGGGGCCTACGAGCAGTACTTC	CASSPQGAYEQYF
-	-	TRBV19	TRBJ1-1	TGTGCCAGTAGTAGGGGGGTAGGGCAGGTGTTTACCATGAACACTGAAGCTTTCTTT	CASSRGVGQVFTMNTEAFF
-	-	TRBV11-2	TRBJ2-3	TGTGCCAGCAGCCTCGGGCCCAGGGGAACAGATACGCAGTATTTT	CASSLGPRGTDTQYF
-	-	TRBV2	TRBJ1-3	TGTGCCAGCAGTGAAGCTACAGCTTCTGGAAACACCATATATTTT	CASSEATASGNTIYF
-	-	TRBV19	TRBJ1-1	TGTGCCAGTAGTCGTCGGTCCGACATACTCATGAACACTGAAGCTTTCTTT	CASSRRSDILMNTEAFF
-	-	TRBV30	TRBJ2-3	TGTGCCTGGAGTGTCGGGGGTGATACGCAGTATTTT	CAWSVGGDTQYF
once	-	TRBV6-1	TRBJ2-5	TGTGCCAGCAGTCTATTAGAAGAGACCCAGTACTTC	CASSLLEETQYF
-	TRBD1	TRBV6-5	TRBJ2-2	TGTGCCAGCAGACAACAAGGGACAGTCACCGGGGAGCTGTTTTTT	CASRQQGTVTGELFF
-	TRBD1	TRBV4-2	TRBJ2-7	TGTGCCAGCAGCCAAGCCGGGACAGGGAACGAGCAGTACTTC	CASSQAGTGNEQYF
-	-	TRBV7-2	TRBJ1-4	TGTGCCAGCAGCTTAGGGCTCCTGAATGAAAAACTGTTTTTT	CASSLGLLNEKLFF
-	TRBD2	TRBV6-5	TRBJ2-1	TGTGCCAGCAGTTACCTAGCGGGGGACAATGAGCAGTTCTTC	CASSYLAGDNEQFF
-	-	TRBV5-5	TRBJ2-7	TGTGCCAGCAGCTTATCGTCCACAGGGACCCTCTCCTACGAGCAGTACTTC	CASSLSSTGTLSYEQYF
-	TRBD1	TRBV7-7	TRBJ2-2	TGTGCCAGCAGCTTGACAGGGCTTAGCACCGGGGAGCTGTTTTTT	CASSLTGLSTGELFF
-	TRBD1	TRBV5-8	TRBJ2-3	TGTGCCAGCAGCTTGGCACAGGGGGCTTGGGGGGGCCCTCGGGATACGCAGTATTTT	CASSLAQGAWGGPRDTQYF
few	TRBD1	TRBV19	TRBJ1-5	TGTGCCAGTAGTACCACAGACAGGGGCTATCAGCCCCAGCATTTT	CASSTTDRGYQPQHF
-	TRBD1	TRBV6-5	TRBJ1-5	TGTGCCAGCAGCTTGGGACAGGGAGATCAGCCCCAGCATTTT	CASSLGQGDQPQHF
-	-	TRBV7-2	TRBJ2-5	TGTGCCAGCAGCTTACTACAAGAGACCCAGTACTTC	CASSLLQETQYF
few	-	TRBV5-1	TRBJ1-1	TGCGCCAGCAGCTTTGAGACTGAAGCTTTCTTT	CASSFETEAFF
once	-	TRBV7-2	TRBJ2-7	TGTGCCAGCAGCTTTCAGGGAAACGAGCAGTACTTC	CASSFQGNEQYF
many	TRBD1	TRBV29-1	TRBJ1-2	TGCAGCGTTGGAGTTAAAACCGGGACAGGAAACTATGGCTACACCTTC	CSVGVKTGTGNYGYTF
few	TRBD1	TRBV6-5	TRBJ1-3	TGTGCCAGCAGCCCGGACAGGGCGACTGGAAACACCATATATTTT	CASSPDRATGNTIYF
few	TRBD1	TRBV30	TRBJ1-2	TGTGCCTGGGGGACAGGGACCAACTATGGCTACACCTTC	CAWGTGTNYGYTF
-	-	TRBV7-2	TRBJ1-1	TGTGCCAGCGCTACAGGACAGATGAACACTGAAGCTTTCTTT	CASATGQMNTEAFF
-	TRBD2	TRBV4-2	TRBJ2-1	TGTGCCAGCAGCCAAGCCCTATCTAGCGGGAGGGCCACCAATGAGCAGTTCTTC	CASSQALSSGRATNEQFF
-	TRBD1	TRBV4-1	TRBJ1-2	TGCGCCAGCAGCCATGAATCCATCCGGGACAGGGGTAACTATGGCTACACCTTC	CASSHESIRDRGNYGYTF
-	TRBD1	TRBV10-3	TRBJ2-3	TGTGCCATACGTGAGGGGGCCCGCACAGATACGCAGTATTTT	CAIREGARTDTQYF
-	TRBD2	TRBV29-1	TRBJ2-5	TGCAGCGTTGGGGGAGGGCCTTATTTAGAGACCCAGTACTTC	CSVGGGPYLETQYF
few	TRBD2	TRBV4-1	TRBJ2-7	TGCGCCAGCAGCCAAGAGCGGGAGTACCACGAGCAGTACTTC	CASSQEREYHEQYF
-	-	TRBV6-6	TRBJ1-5	TGTGCCAGCAGTTTTGACAGCTACAATCAGCCCCAGCATTTT	CASSFDSYNQPQHF
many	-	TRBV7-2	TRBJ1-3	TGTGCCAGCAGCTTAGTTCGGGCTGGAAACACCATATATTTT	CASSLVRAGNTIYF
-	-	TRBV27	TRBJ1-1	TGTGCCAGCAGCCCTAATGTTGGGGGGGTAGCTTTCTTT	CASSPNVGGVAFF
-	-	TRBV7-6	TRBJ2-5	TGTGCCAGCAGCTGGGGACAAGCAGAAGAGACCCAGTACTTC	CASSWGQAEETQYF
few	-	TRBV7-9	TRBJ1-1	TGTGCCAGTGCCCCATCAGGGGCGGGGGGTGGCACTGAAGCTTTCTTT	CASAPSGAGGGTEAFF
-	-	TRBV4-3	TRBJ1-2	TGCGCCAGCAGCCAGGAACAGGCGGGGGGTGGCTACACCTTC	CASSQEQAGGGYTF
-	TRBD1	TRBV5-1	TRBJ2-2	TGCGCCAGCAGCCAAAGGGGACAGGGGACCGGGGAGCTGTTTTTT	CASSQRGQGTGELFF
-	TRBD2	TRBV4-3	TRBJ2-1	TGCGCCAGCAGCCAAGATTATCCGGGGGGAGGCCACAATGAGCAGTTCTTC	CASSQDYPGGGHNEQFF